These 24 T cell receptor beta chains were sequenced from one sample in a study of blood T cells in healthy people across ages. Sample-barcoded 5' priming and a J-beta primer mix drove a second PCR of roughly 6 to 12 cycles. TCRdb independently ran MiXCR on the 5' RACE reads; one entry per CDR3 protein. The data show hundreds of thousands of distinct CDR3 sequences, with under 65% seen just once and approximately 15% held by the top ten. The sequenced sample was blood. The origin of the receptors is a woman aged 80 or over in good health.

This clonotype was recorded at least ten times. The chain recombines TRBV27 with TRBJ1-5; TRBD1 matches at 9 bases. V shed 5 bases, J shed 7 bases, and the junction held 9 bases outside the gene matches. This CDR3 is built from 15 residues. The germline V gene has CDR1 MNHEY and CDR2 SMNVEV (reference sequence). The CDR3 is CASSLGTGINQPQHF. As DNA, the CDR3 is TGTGCCAGCAGTCTAGGGACAGGGATCAACCAGCCCCAGCATTTT.

This clonotype occurred many times. The chain employs TRBV7-2 and TRBJ2-3; D unclear. The length of the CDR3 is 14 residues. CDR1 and CDR2 from the germline V gene are SGHTA and FQGNSA. Trimming removed 5 bases at V and 2 bases at J, with 11 bases between. CDR3 DNA: TGTGCCAGCAGCCCTCGGCCCTACACAGATACGCAGTATTTT. Its protein product is CASSPRPYTDTQYF.

This clonotype was counted between two and nine times. The chain couples TRBV29-1 to TRBJ2-1, with D perhaps matching TRBD1 (5 bases). The DNA matches TRBJ2-7 better at its end, which makes the J call doubtful. This CDR3 has 13 amino acids. The V gene's germline CDR1 is SQVTM and CDR2 ANQGSEA. The CDR3: CSVSRGSYNEQYF. CDR3 nucleotide sequence: TGCAGCGTCTCAAGGGGTTCCTACAATGAGCAGTACTTC.

This sequence joins TRBV2 and TRBJ1-1; 7 bases line up with TRBD1. The junction had 3 bases not matched to a gene; V was cut back by 2 bases and J by 0 bases. The CDR3 loop spans 15 amino acids. In germline, CDR1 is SNHLY, CDR2 FYNNEI. The CDR3 nucleotides are TGTGCCAGCAGTGAAAGGACAGGAATGAACACTGAAGCTTTCTTT. This sequence encodes CASSERTGMNTEAFF. The entire variable domain, with the rest obtained from reference TRBV2 and TRBJ1-1, is as follows: EPEVTQTPSHQVTQMGQEVILRCVPISNHLYFYWYRQILGQKVEFLVSFYNNEISEKSEIFDDQFSVERPDGSNFTLKIRSTKLEDSAMYFCASSERTGMNTEAFFGQGTRLTVV.

CDR3: CASSLADRTSNQPQHF. For the CDR3, the DNA is TGTGCCAGCAGCTTAGCCGACAGGACTAGCAATCAGCCCCAGCATTTT. The V call is TRBV7-6, the J call TRBJ1-5, with D tentatively TRBD1 (6 bases). The CDR3 loop spans 16 amino acids. Trimming pared 0 bases from V and 0 bases from J, leaving 9 bases between. Germline lookup yields CDR1 SGHVS and CDR2 FNYEAQ.

Ten or more counts support this clonotype. CDR3 DNA sequence: TGTGCCAGCAGTCCCCGAGCCCAGGGCGAGCAGTACTTC. It specifies CASSPRAQGEQYF. J is TRBJ2-7 and V is TRBV12-3 or TRBV12-4; tentatively, D is TRBD1 (5 bases). With 5 bases removed from V and 6 bases from J, the gap between germline ends came to 14 bases. This CDR3 spans 13 amino acids.

V is TRBV5-1 and J is TRBJ2-6, with 7 nucleotides matching TRBD1. J gave up 13 bases and V 0 bases, and 10 bases lay outside the gene matches. The CDR3 extends over 15 amino acids. From germline, CDR1 is SGHRS and CDR2 YFSETQ. The DNA of the CDR3 is TGCGCCAGCAGCTTGGCCGGACAGGCAGCAGGTGTCCTGACTTTC. Amino acid sequence: CASSLAGQAAGVLTF.

The genes are TRBV28 and TRBJ1-2; tentatively, D is TRBD1 (5 bases). Trimming pared 6 bases from V and 3 bases from J, leaving 11 bases between. The germline CDR1 and CDR2 sequences are MDHEN and SYDVKM. CDR3 length equals 13 residues. CDR3 loop: CASRTDSYYGYTF. The DNA of the CDR3 is TGTGCCAGCAGGACTGACAGTTACTATGGCTACACCTTC.

This clonotype was detected many times. This chain links TRBV11-2 with TRBJ2-7, with D uncertain. Germline assignment: CDR1 SGHAT and CDR2 FQNNGV. This CDR3 spans 14 amino acids. Trimming pared 3 bases from V and 0 bases from J, leaving 9 bases between. CDR3 in amino acids: CASSFERSSYEQYF. The CDR3 nucleotides read TGTGCCAGCAGCTTTGAGAGGAGCTCCTACGAGCAGTACTTC.

On this clonotype itself: A much more abundant neighbour one base away suggests this may be a read error. V and J are TRBV4-1 and TRBJ1-6; D is possibly TRBD1 (6 bases). The CDR3 runs to 20 residues. From germline, CDR1 is MGHRA and CDR2 YSYEKL. The CDR3 reads CASSPGRGHLLSSYYSPLHF. DNA for the CDR3: TGCGCCAGCAGCCCTGGGCGGGGGCACCTCTTGAGCTCCTATTATTCACCCCTCCACTTT.

Comments on this clonotype: A single base separates this from a much larger clone, so it may be a read error. The CDR3 region is CASSLGLGEGKNSQYF. The DNA for the CDR3 is TGTGCCAGCAGCCTAGGGCTTGGTGAGGGAAAAAACAGTCAGTACTTC. The chain carries TRBV9 and TRBJ2-4; a possible D gene is TRBD2 (5 bases). The CDR3 loop spans 16 amino acids. Germline V gene sequence: CDR1 SGDLS, CDR2 YYNGEE.

The chain uses TRBV20-1 and TRBJ2-1; 13 positions match TRBD2. Trimming removed 5 bases from V and 6 bases from J; junction bases left unmatched: 4. Germline-derived CDR1 and CDR2 are DFQATT and SNEGSKA (reference sequence). The CDR3 totals 14 residues. CDR3: CSAAGTSGANEQFF. The CDR3 nucleotides are TGCAGTGCTGCCGGGACTAGCGGGGCCAATGAGCAGTTCTTC.

This clonotype was seen many times. This chain joins TRBV10-3 and TRBJ2-3; the D is unclear. This CDR3 comprises 14 residues. From germline, CDR1 is ENHRY and CDR2 SYGVKD. V shed 2 bases and J shed 2 bases, with 8 bases lying between them. The CDR3 DNA sequence: TGTGCCATCAGTGAGAACCCTGTCACAGATACGCAGTATTTT. This encodes CAISENPVTDTQYF.

About this clonotype: One end of the junction fails to match germline, which may point to a read error. The chain is built from TRBV28 and TRBJ1-4, with no clear D. The germline V gene encodes CDR1 MDHEN and CDR2 SYDVKM. The CDR3 length is 14 residues. CDR3 region: CASSLQLRGENLFF. CDR3 DNA sequence: TGTGCCAGCAGCTTACAGTTACGGGGTGAAAACCTGTTTTTT.

This clonotype was seen repeatedly, ten times or more. The chain couples TRBV7-9 to TRBJ1-2, with 9 positions matching TRBD1. CDR3 length: 14 amino acids. The J segment lost 2 bases and the V segment lost 5 bases, leaving 3 bases of the junction unmatched. The germline gives CDR1 SEHNR, CDR2 FQNEAQ (reference sequence). CDR3 nucleotides: TGTGCCAGCAGCGTAGACAGGGGGAACTATGGCTACACCTTC. It specifies CASSVDRGNYGYTF. Using reference TRBV7-9 and TRBJ1-2 for the parts outside the CDR3, the full variable domain is DTGVSQNPRHKITKRGQNVTFRCDPISEHNRLYWYRQTLGQGPEFLTYFQNEAQLEKSRLLSDRFSAERPKGSFSTLEIQRTEQGDSAMYLCASSVDRGNYGYTFGSGTRLTVV.

The V gene is TRBV5-1, the J gene TRBJ2-1; 10 positions match TRBD2. The DNA end is more similar to TRBJ2-7, so the J call may be wrong. CDR1 is SGHRS, CDR2 YFSETQ, per germline. The CDR3 extends over 15 amino acids. DNA for the CDR3: TGCGCCAGCAGCCCACTAGCGGGGTACTACAATGAGCAGTACTTC. Translation: CASSPLAGYYNEQYF.

This clonotype was found many times. This sequence joins TRBV5-1 and TRBJ2-3; TRBD2 matches 10 bases. V lost 7 bases, J lost 2 bases, and 10 bases stayed unmatched. There are 16 residues in the CDR3. CDR1 SGHRS and CDR2 YFSETQ come from the germline V gene. The CDR3 bases are TGCGCCAGCCTAGCCGGAGCGGGAGGGATCACAGATACGCAGTATTTT. Translation: CASLAGAGGITDTQYF.

The chain links TRBV20-1 to TRBJ2-5, with TRBD2 as a possible D gene (5 bases). The CDR3 is 14 residues long. Per germline, CDR1 DFQATT and CDR2 SNEGSKA (reference sequence). Trimming shortened V by 3 bases and J by 4 bases, and 15 bases separated the two germline ends. CDR3 nucleotide sequence: TGCAGTGCTAGGATTTCGGGTGGAGGAGAGACCCAGTACTTC. As protein: CSARISGGGETQYF.

As to this clonotype: This may come from a read error, since a much larger clone is one base off. The chain combines TRBV3-1 with TRBJ1-5; D unresolved. The V gene's germline CDR1 is LGHDT and CDR2 YNNKEL (reference sequence). V was cut by 7 bases and J by 7 bases, with 17 bases left in between. The CDR3 extends over 14 amino acids. The chain's CDR3 is CASNLGRAGQPQHF. DNA for the CDR3: TGTGCCAGCAACCTCGGACGAGCGGGGCAGCCCCAGCATTTT.

This clonotype was counted a single time. The chain links TRBV4-2 to TRBJ2-4; TRBD1 or TRBD2 may be the D gene (5 bases each). The closer fit of TRBJ2-5 to the DNA end suggests the J call may be wrong. The CDR3 runs to 14 residues. The germline gives CDR1 LGHNA, CDR2 YNFKEQ. CDR3 bases: TGTGCCAGCAGCCAAGAGGGGGTTCAAGAGACCCAGTACTTC. This codes for CASSQEGVQETQYF.

On this clonotype: A clone one base away is much larger, so this may be a read error. This chain links TRBV5-1 with TRBJ2-3, with D perhaps matching TRBD2 (5 bases). V was trimmed by 4 bases and J by 6 bases, leaving 15 bases between them. Germline-derived CDR1 and CDR2 are SGHRS and YFSETQ. The CDR3 sequence is 14 residues long. CDR3 sequence: CASSVAGLWDTQYF. The CDR3 DNA follows: TGCGCCAGCAGCGTGGCAGGACTCTGGGATACGCAGTATTTT.

This clonotype was counted only a few times. J is TRBJ2-2 and V is TRBV27; D gene ambiguous. The CDR3 is made up of 15 amino acids. Germline CDR1 reads MNHEY; CDR2 reads SMNVEV (reference sequence). The V and J ends lost 5 bases and 1 base respectively, with 11 bases between them. The CDR3 spells CASSHARQNTGELFF. The DNA of the CDR3 is TGTGCCAGCAGTCACGCCCGACAGAACACCGGGGAGCTGTTTTTT.

The CDR3 DNA reads TGTGCCAGCGGGCAGTATGCCTACGAGCAGTACTTC. Protein: CASGQYAYEQYF. The chain employs TRBV2 and TRBJ2-7; D gene ambiguous. This CDR3 region has 12 residues. The germline CDR1 and CDR2 sequences are SNHLY and FYNNEI. The V gene lost 8 bases and the J gene lost 2 bases, with 10 bases spanning the gap.

This clonotype appeared a few times. CDR3: CASSQGPDGGDGAFF. CDR3 nucleotide sequence: TGTGCCAGCAGCCAAGGCCCGGACGGGGGGGATGGAGCTTTCTTT. V usage is TRBV3-1 and J usage is TRBJ1-1; a possible D gene is TRBD1 (5 bases). Germline values: CDR1 LGHDT, CDR2 YNNKEL (reference sequence). The CDR3 loop spans 15 amino acids. V shed 1 base and J shed 10 bases, with 19 bases lying between them.